The sequence of this TCR beta chain was determined in a study of blood T cell repertoires in COVID-19. Profiling relied on immunoSEQ multiplex PCR, and the TCRdb table lists in-frame clones only, not all of them. The repertoire holds some 200,000 clones, with roughly 80% as singletons. The sequenced material came from peripheral blood. This TCR derives from a man younger than 45 with active or convalescent COVID-19.

Here the CDR3 DNA reads TGTGCCAGCAGCTTCCGACAGGACGGATCACCCCTCCACTTT. It specifies CASSFRQDGSPLHF. V and J are TRBV7-3 and TRBJ1-6; the D gene is possibly TRBD1 (6 bases). Trimming took 3 bases from V and 10 from J, leaving 13 bases between them. The germline CDR1 and CDR2 sequences are SGHTA and FQGTGA. The CDR3 covers 14 residues.